These 11 T cell receptor beta chains share one sample of origin, sequenced in a study of blood T cell repertoires in COVID-19. Profiled with immunoSEQ multiplex PCR; TCRdb holds only in-frame clones, not every one. The table has 200,000 to 300,000 clones, over 75% seen once. The sequenced sample consisted of PBMCs or T cells enriched from blood (not recorded which). Source of these receptors: a middle-aged man who had recovered from COVID-19.

The chain is built from TRBV25-1 and TRBJ2-3; D unclear. Germline assignment: CDR1 MGHDK and CDR2 SYGVNS. The V end lost 1 base, the J end lost 2 bases, and 7 bases lay between the germline ends. The CDR3 length is 14 residues. The CDR3 sequence: CASSEWAATDTQYF. In DNA form, the CDR3 reads TGTGCCAGCAGTGAATGGGCAGCCACAGATACGCAGTATTTT.

This clone has only one observation. The chain couples TRBV21-1 to TRBJ1-5. TRBV21-1 is given as a pseudogene. The CDR3 spans 15 residues. For the CDR3, the DNA is TGTGCCAGCATCTCAACAAGGGTCGGGGAGCAGCCCCAGCATTTT. Its protein is CASISTRVGEQPQHF.

This sequence joins TRBV5-4 and TRBJ2-1; 7 bases fit TRBD2. The CDR3 loop spans 16 amino acids. J was trimmed by 3 bases and V by 0 bases; bases with no gene match: 6. Germline CDR1 reads SGHNT; CDR2 reads YYREEE (reference sequence). CDR3 protein: CASSLVGGSNYNEQFF. The CDR3 nucleotides read TGTGCCAGCAGCTTGGTAGGCGGGAGTAACTACAATGAGCAGTTCTTC.

This clone was picked up a small number of times. The same CDR3 arises from other DNA sequences in this sample as well. This chain joins TRBV5-1 and TRBJ1-1; 7 bases line up with TRBD1. In germline, CDR1 is SGHRS, CDR2 YFSETQ. The CDR3 totals 13 residues. The V segment lost 1 base and the J segment 5 bases; nucleotides outside the gene matches: 2. The CDR3 nucleotides read TGCGCCAGCAGCTTGCCAGGGGGTACTGAAGCTTTCTTT. The encoded protein is CASSLPGGTEAFF.

The chain joins TRBV5-1 to TRBJ2-2; D is possibly TRBD1 (6 bases). The CDR3 loop spans 13 amino acids. CDR1 and CDR2 from the germline V gene are SGHRS and YFSETQ. V lost 5 bases and J lost 3, with 8 bases in between. This CDR3 is CASRDSDTGELFF. In DNA form, the CDR3 reads TGCGCCAGCAGGGACAGCGACACCGGGGAGCTGTTTTTT.

This chain uses TRBV6-2 or TRBV6-3 with TRBJ2-7, with TRBD2 matching over 8 bases. Trimming removed 4 bases from V and 4 bases from J; junction bases left unmatched: 15. Looked up from germline, CDR1 is MNHEY and CDR2 is SVGEGT. The CDR3 runs to 17 residues. CDR3 loop: CASSFLDLKRGKYEQYF. CDR3 sequence (DNA): TGTGCCAGCAGTTTTTTGGATCTTAAGCGGGGGAAATACGAGCAGTACTTC.

The J gene is TRBJ2-1, the V gene TRBV5-1; 9 bases match TRBD2. The CDR3 loop spans 19 amino acids. From germline, CDR1 is SGHRS and CDR2 YFSETQ. With 0 bases clipped from V and 0 bases from J, the junction kept 10 bases outside the gene matches. The CDR3 region has the DNA TGCGCCAGCAGCTTGGCCATGGCTAGCGGGGATTACTCCTACAATGAGCAGTTCTTC. Translating it yields CASSLAMASGDYSYNEQFF.

V usage is TRBV28 and J usage is TRBJ1-5; 9 nucleotides agree with TRBD1. V lost 3 bases and J lost 7; bases outside the gene matches: 7. This CDR3 contains 15 residues. CDR1 is MDHEN, CDR2 SYDVKM, per germline. CDR3 amino acids: CASSFPQGAQQPQHF. As DNA, the CDR3 is TGTGCCAGCAGTTTTCCACAGGGGGCGCAGCAGCCCCAGCATTTT.

The chain carries TRBV30 and TRBJ2-2; no clear D. The CDR3 consists of 12 residues. V shed 2 bases and J shed 2 bases, with 3 bases lying between them. Germline CDR1 GTSNPN, CDR2 SVGIG (reference sequence). CDR3 amino acids: CAWSSNTGELFF. The CDR3 DNA is TGTGCCTGGAGTTCTAACACCGGGGAGCTGTTTTTT.

This chain links TRBV5-5 with TRBJ1-2; 8 bases align to TRBD1. Germline assignment: CDR1 SGHKS and CDR2 YYEKEE (reference sequence). Trimming removed 4 bases from V and 5 bases from J; junction bases left unmatched: 7. This CDR3 has 14 residues. CDR3 DNA sequence: TGTGCCAGCAGCCCAGGACAGGGTAGTTATGGCTACACCTTC. Translation gives CASSPGQGSYGYTF.

The chain recombines TRBV9 with TRBJ1-6; 8 bases align to TRBD1. This CDR3 region has 15 residues. Per the germline V gene, CDR1 is SGDLS and CDR2 is YYNGEE. V lost 3 bases and J lost 7; bases outside the gene matches: 6. CDR3 loop: CASSAQGALNSPLHF. The CDR3 DNA follows: TGTGCCAGCAGCGCCCAGGGGGCATTGAATTCACCCCTCCACTTT. Drawing the rest from reference TRBV9 and TRBJ1-6, the complete variable domain is DSGVTQTPKHLITATGQRVTLRCSPRSGDLSVYWYQQSLDQGLQFLIQYYNGEERAKGNILERFSAQQFPDLHSELNLSSLELGDSALYFCASSAQGALNSPLHFGNGTRLTVT.